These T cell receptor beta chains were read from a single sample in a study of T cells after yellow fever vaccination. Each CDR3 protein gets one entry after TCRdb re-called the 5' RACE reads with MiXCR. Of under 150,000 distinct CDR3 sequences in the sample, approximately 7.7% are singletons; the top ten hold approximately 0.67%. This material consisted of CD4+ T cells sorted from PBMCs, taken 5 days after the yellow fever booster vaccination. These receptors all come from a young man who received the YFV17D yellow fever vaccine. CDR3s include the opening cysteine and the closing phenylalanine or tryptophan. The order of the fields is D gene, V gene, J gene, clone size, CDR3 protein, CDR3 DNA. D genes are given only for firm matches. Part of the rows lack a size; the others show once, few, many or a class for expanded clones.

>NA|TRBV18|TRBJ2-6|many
CASSSDGTWYSGANVLTF
TGTGCCAGCTCATCGGACGGGACATGGTACTCTGGGGCCAACGTCCTGACTTTC
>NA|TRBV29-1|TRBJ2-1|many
CSVARESSYNEQFF
TGCAGCGTTGCACGGGAGAGCTCCTACAATGAGCAGTTCTTC
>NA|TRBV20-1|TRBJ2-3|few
CSASRGGGAGTQYF
TGCAGTGCTTCCAGGGGGGGCGGGGCGGGTACGCAGTATTTT
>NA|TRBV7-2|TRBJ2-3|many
CASSLLAPDTQYF
TGTGCCAGCAGCTTACTAGCCCCAGATACGCAGTATTTT
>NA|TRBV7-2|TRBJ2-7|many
CASSPPGTYVEQYF
TGTGCCAGCAGCCCCCCCGGGACATATGTTGAGCAGTACTTC
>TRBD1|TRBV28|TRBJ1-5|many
CASSSGGVGDQPQHF
TGTGCCAGCAGTTCAGGGGGGGTAGGAGATCAGCCCCAGCATTTT
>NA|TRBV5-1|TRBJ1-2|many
CASSLQGPYGYTF
TGCGCCAGCAGCTTGCAGGGACCGTATGGCTACACCTTC
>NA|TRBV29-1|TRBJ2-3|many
CSVEIFNTQYF
TGCAGCGTCGAGATATTCAATACGCAGTATTTT
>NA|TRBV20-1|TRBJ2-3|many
CSDAAGRTDTQYF
TGCAGTGACGCGGCGGGGCGCACAGATACGCAGTATTTT
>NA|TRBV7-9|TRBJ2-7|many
CASSLTTDYEQYF
TGTGCCAGCAGCTTGACAACCGACTACGAGCAGTACTTC
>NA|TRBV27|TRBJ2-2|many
CASSLWVSPTGSGELFF
TGTGCCAGCAGTTTATGGGTCTCCCCGACTGGGTCCGGGGAGCTGTTTTTT
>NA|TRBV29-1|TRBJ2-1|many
CSGGGSSSYNEQFF
TGCAGCGGGGGGGGCAGTAGCTCCTACAATGAGCAGTTCTTC
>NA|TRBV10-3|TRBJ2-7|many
CAISEGDLSSYEQYF
TGTGCCATCAGTGAGGGGGACTTAAGCTCCTACGAGCAGTACTTC
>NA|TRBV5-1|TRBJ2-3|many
CASSFKGSITDTQYF
TGCGCCAGCAGCTTTAAAGGGTCGATCACAGATACGCAGTATTTT
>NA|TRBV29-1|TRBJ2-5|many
CSVEFPQETQYF
TGCAGCGTTGAATTCCCCCAAGAGACCCAGTACTTC
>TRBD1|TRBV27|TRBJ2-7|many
CASTRTGNYEQYF
TGTGCCAGCACCCGGACAGGGAACTACGAGCAGTACTTC
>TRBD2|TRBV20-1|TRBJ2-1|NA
CSAHGLVLNEQFF
TGCAGTGCGCACGGACTAGTCCTCAATGAGCAGTTCTTC
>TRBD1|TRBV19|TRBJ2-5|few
CASSLGTGHQETQYF
TGTGCCAGTAGTCTGGGGACAGGGCACCAAGAGACCCAGTACTTC
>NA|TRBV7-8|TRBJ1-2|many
CASSLFGYTF
TGTGCCAGCAGCTTATTTGGCTACACCTTC
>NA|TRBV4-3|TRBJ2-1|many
CASSQDRVGHRSYNEQFF
TGCGCCAGCAGCCAAGATAGGGTCGGACACCGCTCCTACAATGAGCAGTTCTTC
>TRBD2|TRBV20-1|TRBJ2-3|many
CSASSGSGTDTQYF
TGCAGTGCTAGTAGCGGGAGTGGCACAGATACGCAGTATTTT
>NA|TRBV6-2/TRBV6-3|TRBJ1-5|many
CASSYEGEGQPQHF
TGTGCCAGCAGTTACGAAGGAGAAGGGCAGCCCCAGCATTTT
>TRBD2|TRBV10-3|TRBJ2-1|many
CAATRESSYNEQFF
TGTGCCGCGACGCGGGAGAGCTCCTACAATGAGCAGTTCTTC
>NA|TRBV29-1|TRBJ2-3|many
CSVEVPKRVTQYF
TGCAGCGTTGAAGTTCCGAAAAGGGTTACGCAGTATTTT
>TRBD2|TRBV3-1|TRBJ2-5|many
CASSQVLRRGGETQYF
TGTGCCAGCAGCCAAGTTCTTCGACGGGGAGGGGAGACCCAGTACTTC
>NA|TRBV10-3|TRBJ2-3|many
CAISPRVSYDTDTQYF
TGTGCCATCAGCCCGCGCGTGTCCTACGACACAGATACGCAGTATTTT
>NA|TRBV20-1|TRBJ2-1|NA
CSASREDEQFF
TGCAGTGCGTCGAGGGAGGATGAGCAGTTCTTC
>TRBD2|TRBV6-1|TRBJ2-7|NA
CASRRSGRYSYEHYF
TGTGCCAGCAGACGTAGCGGGAGGTATTCATACGAGCACTACTTC
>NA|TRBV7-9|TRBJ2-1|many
CASSLDQHRNEQFF
TGTGCCAGCAGCTTAGACCAACATCGGAATGAGCAGTTCTTC
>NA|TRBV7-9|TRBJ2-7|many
CASSLGFGDEQYF
TGTGCCAGCAGCTTAGGGTTCGGGGACGAGCAGTACTTC
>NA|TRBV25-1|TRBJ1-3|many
CASSARAGNTIYF
TGTGCCAGCAGTGCCCGAGCTGGAAACACCATATATTTT
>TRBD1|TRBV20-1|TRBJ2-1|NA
CSAWDRACNEQFF
TGCAGTGCTTGGGACAGGGCTTGCAATGAGCAGTTCTTC
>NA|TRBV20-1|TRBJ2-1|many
CSAKSGSTGDEQFF
TGCAGTGCCAAGTCGGGGAGTACCGGGGATGAGCAGTTCTTC
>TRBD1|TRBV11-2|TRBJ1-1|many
CASSFGTGANTEAFF
TGTGCCAGCAGCTTTGGGACAGGGGCGAACACTGAAGCTTTCTTT
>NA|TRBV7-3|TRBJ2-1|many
CASSYHPPGMGEQFF
TGTGCCAGCAGCTACCACCCCCCGGGCATGGGTGAGCAGTTCTTC
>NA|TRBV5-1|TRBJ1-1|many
CASSSTGINTEAFF
TGCGCCAGCAGCTCTACAGGGATTAACACTGAAGCTTTCTTT
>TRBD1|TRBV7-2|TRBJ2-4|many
CASGGTGVHLQYF
TGTGCCAGCGGGGGGACAGGGGTCCACCTTCAGTACTTC
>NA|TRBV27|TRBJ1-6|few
CASSPTGRSPLHF
TGTGCCAGCTCCCCGACAGGTCGTTCACCCCTCCACTTT
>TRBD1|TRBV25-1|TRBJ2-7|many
CASSERGTGEQYF
TGTGCCAGCAGTGAACGCGGGACAGGGGAGCAGTACTTC
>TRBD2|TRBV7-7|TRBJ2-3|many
CASSPGTSGISDTQYF
TGTGCTAGCAGCCCCGGGACTAGCGGTATATCAGATACGCAGTATTTT
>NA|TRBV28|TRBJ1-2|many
CASSSNYGYTF
TGTGCCAGCAGTTCAAACTATGGCTACACCTTC
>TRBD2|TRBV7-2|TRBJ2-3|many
CASSSSGARGSTDTQYF
TGTGCCAGCAGCTCTAGCGGGGCAAGGGGTAGCACAGATACGCAGTATTTT
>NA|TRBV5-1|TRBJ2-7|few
CASSLGLPSRVLSSYEQYF
TGCGCCAGCAGCTTGGGCTTGCCGTCCCGCGTCTTGAGCTCCTACGAGCAGTACTTC
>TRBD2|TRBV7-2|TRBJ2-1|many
CASSSLGTSGNEQFF
TGTGCCAGCAGCTCTCTCGGGACTAGTGGCAATGAGCAGTTCTTC
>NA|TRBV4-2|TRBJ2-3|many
CASSPARGDTDTQYF
TGTGCCAGCAGCCCAGCGAGGGGGGACACAGATACGCAGTATTTT
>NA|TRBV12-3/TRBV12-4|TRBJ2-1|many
CASSLSGPNEQFF
TGTGCCAGCAGCCTGTCAGGCCCAAATGAGCAGTTCTTC
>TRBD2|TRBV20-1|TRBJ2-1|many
CSAAHLLTSGSYNEQFF
TGCAGTGCTGCCCATCTTTTGACTAGCGGGAGCTACAATGAGCAGTTCTTC
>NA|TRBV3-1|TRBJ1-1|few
CASSLEPAPEAFF
TGTGCCAGCAGCCTCGAGCCGGCCCCTGAAGCTTTCTTT
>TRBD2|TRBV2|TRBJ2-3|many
CASRTSGADTQYF
TGTGCCAGTCGGACTAGCGGGGCAGATACGCAGTATTTT
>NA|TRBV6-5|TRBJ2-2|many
CASSLYPPGSAGELFF
TGTGCCAGCAGTTTATACCCTCCAGGGTCAGCCGGGGAGCTGTTTTTT
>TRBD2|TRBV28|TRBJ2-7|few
CASSLSGSSEQYF
TGTGCCAGCAGTTTGAGCGGGAGCTCCGAGCAGTACTTC
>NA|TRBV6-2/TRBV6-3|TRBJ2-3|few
CASSYGLGTDTQYF
TGTGCCAGCAGTTACGGTCTCGGAACAGATACGCAGTATTTT
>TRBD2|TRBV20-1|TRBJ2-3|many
CSAPPLAGGTDTQYF
TGCAGTGCCCCACCCCTAGCGGGAGGCACAGATACGCAGTATTTT
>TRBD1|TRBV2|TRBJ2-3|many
CASRRTGSLTDTQYF
TGTGCCAGCAGAAGGACAGGAAGTCTCACAGATACGCAGTATTTT
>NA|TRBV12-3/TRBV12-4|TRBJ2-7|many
CASSPRGAKGHEQYF
TGTGCCAGCAGCCCCCGAGGGGCCAAAGGCCACGAGCAGTACTTC
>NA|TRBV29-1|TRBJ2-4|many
CSVENPAARGKNIQYF
TGCAGCGTTGAAAACCCGGCTGCCCGGGGCAAAAACATTCAGTACTTC
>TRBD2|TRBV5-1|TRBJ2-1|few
CASSESGRPEQFF
TGCGCCAGCAGTGAGAGCGGGAGACCCGAGCAGTTCTTC
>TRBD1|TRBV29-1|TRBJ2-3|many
CSVHRDRGGATDTQYF
TGCAGCGTTCATAGGGACAGGGGGGGAGCCACAGATACGCAGTATTTT
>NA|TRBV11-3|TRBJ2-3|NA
CASSASVGDTQYF
TGTGCCAGCAGCGCTAGCGTCGGCGATACGCAGTATTTT